This TCR beta chain was profiled in a study of early T cells in non-severe SARS-CoV-2 infection. About the study: Unsorted whole blood bulk RNA was sequenced, with unpaired chains.

This clonotype came up a few times. Its specificity is unknown. Findings of the study overall: Anti-spike CD8 responses were favored by VDJdb matching, which missed private and CD4 specificities.

The germline V gene has CDR1 MNHEY and CDR2 SVGEGT. With 4 bases clipped from V and 4 bases from J, the junction kept 5 bases outside the gene matches. This CDR3 comprises 15 residues. Individual cDNA molecules each received unique molecular identifiers attached to them. From the 5' RACE reads, TCRdb called clonotypes with MiXCR, one entry per CDR3 protein. The table lists some 57,000 distinct CDR3 sequences, approximately 10% of them singletons, with roughly 4% in the top ten. This chain uses TRBV6-2 or TRBV6-3 with TRBJ2-7, with 12 positions matching TRBD2. Sequences were derived from whole blood, sampled at baseline. The clonotype comes from an adult who was a healthcare worker with PCR-confirmed SARS-CoV-2 infection or an uninfected control (not recorded which). The CDR3 here is CASSLSTSGGYEQYF. The CDR3 bases are TGTGCCAGCAGTTTGTCGACTAGCGGGGGTTACGAGCAGTACTTC.